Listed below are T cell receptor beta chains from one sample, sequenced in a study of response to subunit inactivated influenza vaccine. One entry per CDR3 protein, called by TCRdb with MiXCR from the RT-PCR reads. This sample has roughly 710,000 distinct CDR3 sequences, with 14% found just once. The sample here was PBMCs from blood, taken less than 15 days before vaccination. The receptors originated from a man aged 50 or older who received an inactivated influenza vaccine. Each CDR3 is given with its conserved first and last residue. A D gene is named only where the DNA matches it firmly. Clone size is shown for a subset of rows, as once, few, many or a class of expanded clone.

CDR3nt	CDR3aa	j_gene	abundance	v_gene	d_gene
TGTGCCAGCAGCGTAGTAGGACAGACCCAAGAGACCCAGTACTTC	CASSVVGQTQETQYF	TRBJ2-5	-	TRBV9	-
TGTGCCACCAGCACCAGGACAGGGTTGTACACCGGGGAGCTGTTTTTT	CATSTRTGLYTGELFF	TRBJ2-2	few	TRBV15	TRBD1
TGCGCCAGCAGCTTGGCCGGGACTAGCGGGAGGGGGGTACGGGAGCAGTACTTC	CASSLAGTSGRGVREQYF	TRBJ2-7	few	TRBV5-1	TRBD2
TGCGCCAGCAGCCAAGCCGAGGGACAGCCTTTAGGAAACACCATATATTTT	CASSQAEGQPLGNTIYF	TRBJ1-3	few	TRBV4-3	TRBD1
TGTGCCAGCAGCTTAACGACAGCCGGGGAGCTGTTTTTT	CASSLTTAGELFF	TRBJ2-2	-	TRBV7-3	-
TGTGCCTGGAGTATCCAGGGGAATCAGCCCCAGCATTTT	CAWSIQGNQPQHF	TRBJ1-5	many	TRBV30	-
TGCGCCAGCAGCCAACCGGACAGGACCAGCTCTGGGGCCAACGTCCTGACTTTC	CASSQPDRTSSGANVLTF	TRBJ2-6	-	TRBV4-1	TRBD1
TGCAGTGCTAGATCGGTACAGGAGGGCCCTAATGGCTACACCTTC	CSARSVQEGPNGYTF	TRBJ1-2	many	TRBV20-1	-
TGTGCCAGCAGCTTATCGTGGACAGGGGGCCGTACCGGGGAGCTGTTTTTT	CASSLSWTGGRTGELFF	TRBJ2-2	-	TRBV11-2	TRBD1
TGTGCCAGCAGTTTCGGGACAGGGTTAGAGACCCAGTACTTC	CASSFGTGLETQYF	TRBJ2-5	few	TRBV12-3/TRBV12-4	TRBD1
TGTGCCATCAGTGAGCTAATAGTTGGGTACAATGAGCAGTTCTTC	CAISELIVGYNEQFF	TRBJ2-1	-	TRBV10-3	-
TGTGCCACCTCGAGGGGGTTGGCAGAGACCCAGTACTTC	CATSRGLAETQYF	TRBJ2-5	few	TRBV30	-
TGTGCCAGCAGGTATCAAGGAGGGAATTCACCCCTCCACTTT	CASRYQGGNSPLHF	TRBJ1-6	-	TRBV5-6	-
TGTGCCAGCAGTTTATTTACCGGTGAGCAGTTCTTC	CASSLFTGEQFF	TRBJ2-1	many	TRBV12-3/TRBV12-4	-
TGTGCCAGCAGCTCGTTTTCCATTCGGTCGAACACCGGGGAGCTGTTTTTT	CASSSFSIRSNTGELFF	TRBJ2-2	few	TRBV11-2	-
TGCGCCAGCTTCCTCCGGGAGGCGGGGGGATGCACAGATACGCAGTATTTT	CASFLREAGGCTDTQYF	TRBJ2-3	few	TRBV4-3	TRBD2
TGTGCCAGCAGTTTATCCTCACCGGACTACGAGCAGTACTTC	CASSLSSPDYEQYF	TRBJ2-7	-	TRBV12-3/TRBV12-4	-
TGCGCCAGCAGCTTGTCTTCCCGGAAGGGAGATGGCTACACCTTC	CASSLSSRKGDGYTF	TRBJ1-2	-	TRBV5-1	-
TGTGCCAGCAGTATGAATTTATACAATGAGCAGTTCTTC	CASSMNLYNEQFF	TRBJ2-1	-	TRBV14	-
TGTGCCAGCAGCTTAGATAATCGGGAGCTGTTTTTT	CASSLDNRELFF	TRBJ2-2	few	TRBV11-3	-
TGTGCCAGCAGCTTGGGGCGGACTAGCGGGAGTTCAGATACGCAGTATTTT	CASSLGRTSGSSDTQYF	TRBJ2-3	few	TRBV5-6	TRBD2
TGCGCCAGCACCCACAGGAAAAACATTCAGTACTTC	CASTHRKNIQYF	TRBJ2-4	few	TRBV10-1	-
TGTGCCAGCAGCCAAGATCCAGCGGGAGTCACCGGGGAGCTGTTTTTT	CASSQDPAGVTGELFF	TRBJ2-2	-	TRBV4-2	TRBD2
TGTGCCAGCAGCGCCGAGCGGGAGACTAGCGGGAGGGAGGCAGATACGCAGTATTTT	CASSAERETSGREADTQYF	TRBJ2-3	-	TRBV9	TRBD2
TGTGCCACCAGCAGAACGGGACAGGGGTCCTACGAGCAGTACTTC	CATSRTGQGSYEQYF	TRBJ2-7	-	TRBV15	TRBD1
TGTGCCAGCAGCATGACAGGGGCTAAGCAGTTCTTC	CASSMTGAKQFF	TRBJ2-1	few	TRBV11-2	TRBD1
TGCAGCTCCGCCAGGGGTGTAATCTATGGCTACACCTTC	CSSARGVIYGYTF	TRBJ1-2	-	TRBV20-1	-
TGTGCCAGCAGCAAGGGACTAGCGACAGATACGCAGTATTTT	CASSKGLATDTQYF	TRBJ2-3	-	TRBV12-3/TRBV12-4	TRBD2
TGCAGTGCTAGAGATCGAACAGGCTCAAATTCACCCCTCCACTTT	CSARDRTGSNSPLHF	TRBJ1-6	few	TRBV20-1	-
TGTGCCAGCAGTGTCTCTCTGACAGGGGGCACTGGCGAAAAACTGTTTTTT	CASSVSLTGGTGEKLFF	TRBJ1-4	many	TRBV25-1	TRBD1
TGCAGTGCTCCCCCGGGACTAGCGGGGGGTTCCACGTACTATGAGCAGTTCTTC	CSAPPGLAGGSTYYEQFF	TRBJ2-1	-	TRBV20-1	TRBD2
TGTGCCAGCAGTAGAAGGACTTGGACAAAAAACACCGGGGAGCTGTTTTTT	CASSRRTWTKNTGELFF	TRBJ2-2	-	TRBV27	-
TGCGCCAGCAGCCAAGATAAGAGCGACCTCGCCGGGGAGCTGTTTTTT	CASSQDKSDLAGELFF	TRBJ2-2	-	TRBV4-3	-
TGCGCCAGCACCCAGCGGTCTAGCACAGATACGCAGTATTTT	CASTQRSSTDTQYF	TRBJ2-3	-	TRBV5-1	-
TGTGCCAGCAGTTACGTAGCGGGCTCTTACAATGAGCAGTTCTTC	CASSYVAGSYNEQFF	TRBJ2-1	few	TRBV6-5	TRBD2
TGTGCCAGCAGTTACTCGAAGTTACCACGGTTCAATGAGCAGTTCTTC	CASSYSKLPRFNEQFF	TRBJ2-1	once	TRBV6-5	-
TGTGCCAGCAGTGTCAGGGGGCGCCCCGATGGCTACACCTTC	CASSVRGRPDGYTF	TRBJ1-2	-	TRBV6-1	TRBD1
TGTGCCAGCAGTTTAAGCCTAGTGATAGAGACCCAGTACTTC	CASSLSLVIETQYF	TRBJ2-5	-	TRBV28	-
TGTGCCAGCAGCTTCAGGTCGAATTCACCCCTCCACTTT	CASSFRSNSPLHF	TRBJ1-6	few	TRBV7-9	-
TGCGCCAGCAGCCCCGGGGCAGGGAGGTTCCGCGGCTACACCTTC	CASSPGAGRFRGYTF	TRBJ1-2	few	TRBV5-1	-
TGTGCCAGCAGTTACGGGGGATATAGCACAGATACGCAGTATTTT	CASSYGGYSTDTQYF	TRBJ2-3	-	TRBV6-5	-
TGTGCCAGCATCAACGGACACCCCGGGGCAGATACGCAGTATTTT	CASINGHPGADTQYF	TRBJ2-3	many	TRBV6-1	-
TGTGCCAGCAGCTTACGTAGCGGGAGTTCCGATACGCAGTATTTT	CASSLRSGSSDTQYF	TRBJ2-3	few	TRBV7-9	TRBD2
TGCGCCAGCAGCTCCAAGCGGGGGGGATACAATGAGCAGTTCTTC	CASSSKRGGYNEQFF	TRBJ2-1	-	TRBV5-1	TRBD2
TGTGCCAGCAGTTCCCGGTTAGGGGTGGTTCGGCGTCAGCCCCAGCATTTT	CASSSRLGVVRRQPQHF	TRBJ1-5	-	TRBV6-2/TRBV6-3	-
TGTGCCATCAGTGATGGGACAGGCAATCAGCCCCAGCATTTT	CAISDGTGNQPQHF	TRBJ1-5	many	TRBV10-3	TRBD1
TGTGCCAGCAGTTTCTCCAGCGGGGGGGCTCTAAGAGAGACCCAGTACTTC	CASSFSSGGALRETQYF	TRBJ2-5	-	TRBV11-1	TRBD2
TGCAGCGTTGAAGAGTTTGGGGGATACGGGGCCACTGAAGCTTTCTTT	CSVEEFGGYGATEAFF	TRBJ1-1	many	TRBV29-1	-
TGTGCCAGCAGCTCCAAAAGGGACAGGGGGTATGGGGACACTGAAGCTTTCTTT	CASSSKRDRGYGDTEAFF	TRBJ1-1	-	TRBV11-2	TRBD1
TGTGCCAGCTCACCACGGGGATCTAGAGCCGGGGAGCTGTTTTTT	CASSPRGSRAGELFF	TRBJ2-2	once	TRBV18	-
TGTGCCAGCAGCAAAGCGCTTTTCGGTTCCCGCTCTGGGGCCAACGTCCTGACTTTC	CASSKALFGSRSGANVLTF	TRBJ2-6	-	TRBV21-1	-
TGTGCCAGCAGTTACCTGGGACAGGAGGATGGCTACACCTTC	CASSYLGQEDGYTF	TRBJ1-2	-	TRBV6-5	TRBD1
TGCAGTGCTAGAGGGACGGGTTCCACCGGGGAGCTGTTTTTT	CSARGTGSTGELFF	TRBJ2-2	few	TRBV20-1	-
TGTGCCATCAGTACCACAGGGGATAGCAATCAGCCCCAGCATTTT	CAISTTGDSNQPQHF	TRBJ1-5	-	TRBV10-3	TRBD1
TGTGCCAGCAGTTACAGAGCGGGCCCAACGACTTACAATGAGCAGTTCTTC	CASSYRAGPTTYNEQFF	TRBJ2-1	few	TRBV6-2/TRBV6-3	-
TGTGCCAGCAGTTCGGGGCCGTACACCGGGGAGCTGTTTTTT	CASSSGPYTGELFF	TRBJ2-2	few	TRBV12-3/TRBV12-4	-
TGTGCCAGCAGGCGACAGGGGTGGCCCTCTGGGGCCAACGTCCTGACTTTC	CASRRQGWPSGANVLTF	TRBJ2-6	few	TRBV6-2/TRBV6-3	TRBD1
TGTGCCAGCAGCCAACTCGGACGGTTTAATGAAAAACTGTTTTTT	CASSQLGRFNEKLFF	TRBJ1-4	few	TRBV14	-
TGCAGTGCCCACGGACGGGCCATGAACACTGAAGCTTTCTTT	CSAHGRAMNTEAFF	TRBJ1-1	-	TRBV20-1	-
TGTGCCAGCAATGGGCAGGCCGACACTGAAGCTTTCTTT	CASNGQADTEAFF	TRBJ1-1	many	TRBV27	-